One sample yielded the 27 T cell receptor beta chains listed below, sequenced in a study of T cells after yellow fever vaccination. One entry per CDR3 protein, called by TCRdb with MiXCR from the 5' RACE reads. Counted here are fewer than 450,000 distinct CDR3 sequences, around a tenth occurring once; the ten biggest clones make up less than 20%. The input for sequencing was PBMCs, taken on the day of the first yellow fever vaccination. These TCRs come from a man between 18 and 35 years old who received the YFV17D yellow fever vaccine.

This chain joins TRBV7-8 and TRBJ1-4, with no clear D. The CDR3 runs to 15 residues. Trimming removed 5 bases at V and 8 bases at J, with 18 bases between. Germline V gene sequence: CDR1 SGHVS, CDR2 FQNEAQ. This CDR3 reads CASSPVSQPREKLFF. In DNA form, the CDR3 reads TGTGCCAGCAGCCCTGTATCCCAGCCAAGGGAAAAACTGTTTTTT.

In its sample, this clonotype was seen a few times. This sequence joins TRBV5-1 and TRBJ2-7; D is possibly TRBD1 or TRBD2 (5 bases each). This CDR3 contains 12 residues. Germline-derived CDR1 and CDR2 are SGHRS and YFSETQ. Trimming took 4 bases from V and 5 from J, leaving 10 bases between them. CDR3 residues: CASSNGAHEQYF. The CDR3 DNA sequence: TGCGCCAGCAGCAACGGGGCCCACGAGCAGTACTTC.

The chain couples TRBV19 to TRBJ2-1; 9 bases are shared with TRBD2. The length of the CDR3 is 15 residues. In germline, CDR1 is LNHDA, CDR2 SQIVND (reference sequence). V shed 1 base, J shed 4 bases, and the junction held 2 bases outside the gene matches. The chain's CDR3 is CASSIALAGYNEQFF. DNA for the CDR3: TGTGCCAGTAGTATAGCTCTAGCGGGGTACAATGAGCAGTTCTTC.

This clonotype was detected only a few times. The chain couples TRBV9 to TRBJ1-1; D unresolved. Germline assignment: CDR1 SGDLS and CDR2 YYNGEE. The germline V and J ends were trimmed by 6 bases and 1 base, with 16 bases remaining between them. The CDR3 covers 15 residues. This CDR3 is CASKGGNPPNTEAFF. DNA for the CDR3: TGTGCCAGCAAGGGCGGAAATCCCCCGAACACTGAAGCTTTCTTT.

V gene TRBV6-1 combines with J gene TRBJ2-5; 7 bases map to TRBD2. Germline values: CDR1 MNHNS, CDR2 SASEGT. The CDR3 consists of 14 residues. V lost 5 bases to trimming and J lost 5 bases; unmatched junction nucleotides: 8. The CDR3 region is CASSTGGFGETQYF. The CDR3 DNA sequence: TGTGCCAGCAGTACCGGGGGGTTTGGTGAGACCCAGTACTTC.

This sequence joins TRBV7-2 and TRBJ2-1; a weak D match, TRBD1 (5 bases). The CDR3 has 12 residues. Germline V gene sequence: CDR1 SGHTA, CDR2 FQGNSA. With 5 bases removed from V and 9 bases from J, the gap between germline ends came to 11 bases. CDR3 protein: CASSLRVGEQFF. The CDR3 region has the DNA TGTGCCAGCAGCCTCAGGGTCGGTGAGCAGTTCTTC.

In this sample, this clonotype turned up a few times. CDR3 in DNA: TGTGCCAGCAGCCCCAGAGAAGGGGGCGGTGGAGGCTACACCTTC. Protein: CASSPREGGGGGYTF. The V and J genes are TRBV7-9 and TRBJ1-2; TRBD1 aligns across 7 bases. V dropped 5 bases and J dropped 8; count of bases not matched to a gene: 14. This CDR3 has 15 residues. The germline gives CDR1 SEHNR, CDR2 FQNEAQ (reference sequence).

In its sample, this clonotype was seen many times. The chain joins TRBV20-1 to TRBJ1-1; D gene unclear. CDR1 is DFQATT, CDR2 SNEGSKA, per germline (reference sequence). The V end lost 5 bases, the J end lost 0 bases, and 4 bases lay between the germline ends. This CDR3 has 11 amino acids. The CDR3 bases are TGCAGTGCTTTAGTGAACACTGAAGCTTTCTTT. Translation: CSALVNTEAFF.

The chain carries TRBV21-1 and TRBJ2-3. TRBV21-1 is marked as a pseudogene. There are 16 residues in the CDR3. The chain's CDR3 is CASSSLIIHNTDTQYF. CDR3 in DNA: TGTGCCAGCAGCAGTTTGATAATCCACAACACAGATACGCAGTATTTT.

This clonotype was detected ten times or more. This rearrangement joins TRBV12-3 or TRBV12-4 to TRBJ1-2; D is unclear. V gave up 5 bases and J gave up 4 bases, with 17 bases separating them. The CDR3 has 15 residues. The DNA of the CDR3 is TGTGCCAGCAGTCCCGGAACACCCGCCTTCTATGGCTACACCTTC. Encoded protein: CASSPGTPAFYGYTF.

The chain is built from TRBV3-1 and TRBJ1-2; possible D gene TRBD1, 5 bases. The CDR3 runs 12 residues. V lost 3 bases and J 8 bases, leaving 10 bases between the germline ends. CDR1 LGHDT and CDR2 YNNKEL come from the germline V gene (reference sequence). This CDR3 is CASSHRAGGYTF. CDR3 DNA sequence: TGTGCCAGCAGCCACAGGGCGGGCGGCTACACCTTC. Full variable domain (outside the CDR3, taken from reference TRBV3-1 and TRBJ1-2): DTAVSQTPKYLVTQMGNDKSIKCEQNLGHDTMYWYKQDSKKFLKIMFSYNNKELIINETVPNRFSPKSPDKAHLNLHINSLELGDSAVYFCASSHRAGGYTFGSGTRLTVV.

In its sample, this clonotype was seen a few times. CDR3 loop: CSARKGPPNSPLHF. As DNA, the CDR3 is TGCAGTGCTAGGAAGGGACCGCCTAATTCACCCCTCCACTTT. The V gene is TRBV20-1, the J gene TRBJ1-6, with D maybe TRBD1 (5 bases). V lost 3 bases to trimming and J lost 6 bases, with 12 bases between them. The CDR3 runs 14 residues. Per germline, CDR1 DFQATT and CDR2 SNEGSKA (reference sequence).

This clonotype has just a few counts. The chain has TRBV5-1 and TRBJ1-1; a possible D gene is TRBD1 (6 bases). V was trimmed by 6 bases and J by 4 bases, leaving 13 bases between them. The CDR3 has 13 amino acids. Germline V gene data show CDR1 as SGHRS and CDR2 as YFSETQ. CDR3 nucleotides: TGCGCCAGCATGGCAGGGGAAGGCACTGAAGCTTTCTTT. Amino acid sequence: CASMAGEGTEAFF.

This clonotype was seen many times. The rearrangement links TRBV5-4 to TRBJ1-1, with 8 bases fitting TRBD1. The CDR3 is 13 amino acids. The V gene end was trimmed by 7 bases and the J gene end by 1 base; junction bases not matched to a gene: 3. Germline V gene data show CDR1 as SGHNT and CDR2 as YYREEE (reference sequence). The CDR3 sequence is CASLGQANTEAFF. DNA of the CDR3: TGTGCCAGCTTGGGACAGGCGAACACTGAAGCTTTCTTT.

The V gene is TRBV7-2, the J gene TRBJ1-5, with D uncertain. Germline CDR1 SGHTA, CDR2 FQGNSA. The CDR3 is 13 residues long. V was pared by 6 bases and J by 8 bases, with 14 bases between. CDR3 nucleotide sequence: TGTGCCAGCAGTAGGACGGCTCAGGAGCCCCAGCATTTT. This codes for CASSRTAQEPQHF.

The V and J genes are TRBV12-3 or TRBV12-4 and TRBJ1-5; tentatively, D is TRBD1 (5 bases). The CDR3 has 13 amino acids. V lost 5 bases and J lost 9, with 14 bases in between. The CDR3 sequence: CASSPQGGRPQHF. The CDR3 coding sequence is TGTGCCAGCAGTCCGCAGGGAGGTCGGCCCCAGCATTTT.

The chain combines TRBV4-2 with TRBJ2-1; 7 bases fit TRBD2. J lost 0 bases, V lost 0 bases, and 8 bases had no gene match. There are 18 residues in the CDR3. Germline CDR1 LGHNA, CDR2 YNFKEQ. The CDR3 bases are TGTGCCAGCAGCCAAGAAGAGAGCGGGGTGAGCTCCTACAATGAGCAGTTCTTC. This translates into CASSQEESGVSSYNEQFF.

This clonotype has a handful of counts. The chain is built from TRBV12-3 or TRBV12-4 and TRBJ2-7, with D tentatively TRBD2 (6 bases). Trimming removed 5 bases from V and 1 base from J, with 12 bases in between. The CDR3 totals 14 residues. DNA of the CDR3: TGTGCCAGCAGTCGGGGGTCGAGGTCCTACGAGCAGTACTTC. Translated, it gives CASSRGSRSYEQYF.

This chain links TRBV7-2 with TRBJ2-7; TRBD1 matches 7 bases. This CDR3 contains 14 residues. Unmatched junction bases numbered 2, after V lost 1 base and J lost 2 bases. CDR1 and CDR2 from the germline V gene are SGHTA and FQGNSA. The CDR3 nucleotides read TGTGCCAGCAGCTTAGAAGGGACAGCCTACGAGCAGTACGTC. It yields the protein CASSLEGTAYEQYV.

The chain employs TRBV5-6 and TRBJ2-5; TRBD2 matches at 10 bases. Germline V gene lookup returns CDR1 SGHDT and CDR2 YYEEEE. V dropped 1 base and J dropped 6; count of bases not matched to a gene: 12. The CDR3 spans 17 residues. CDR3: CASSLLSGGAGSKTQYF. The CDR3 nucleotides read TGTGCCAGCAGCTTGTTGAGCGGGGGGGCCGGATCGAAGACCCAGTACTTC.

This clonotype occurred many times. The genes are TRBV5-1 and TRBJ2-5; 9 bases line up with TRBD2. The CDR3 has 13 amino acids. CDR1 is SGHRS and CDR2 is YFSETQ in the germline V gene. V gave up 4 bases and J gave up 4 bases; unmatched junction bases: 2. The CDR3 protein is CASSAGGGETQYF. DNA of the CDR3: TGCGCCAGCAGCGCGGGGGGGGGAGAGACCCAGTACTTC.

This clonotype was seen a few times. The chain is built from TRBV28 and TRBJ2-1; weak D call: TRBD1 (5 bases). Trimming took off 8 bases at V and 5 bases at J, with 19 bases between the two ends. The germline CDR1 and CDR2 sequences are MDHEN and SYDVKM. The CDR3 has 15 amino acids. CDR3 nucleotide sequence: TGTGCCAGCGCTAAGGGGCGGTTGATACACAATGAGCAGTTCTTC. Amino acids: CASAKGRLIHNEQFF.

A few counts support this clonotype. The rearrangement uses TRBV13 and TRBJ2-3, with 10 bases fitting TRBD1. The CDR3 loop spans 14 amino acids. From germline, CDR1 is PRHDT and CDR2 FYEKMQ (reference sequence). Unmatched junction bases numbered 5, after V lost 7 bases and J lost 4 bases. DNA for the CDR3: TGTGCCAGCATGACAGGGGGCATGGCAGATACGCAGTATTTT. Translated: CASMTGGMADTQYF.

The chain joins TRBV5-6 to TRBJ2-7; D possibly corresponds to TRBD1 (5 bases). CDR1 and CDR2 from the germline V gene are SGHDT and YYEEEE. V was pared by 8 bases and J by 3 bases, with 12 bases between. This CDR3 has 12 residues. As DNA, the CDR3 is TGTGCCAGTAAGAGGCAGGGCTACGAGCAGTACGTC. This codes for CASKRQGYEQYV.

The gene calls are TRBV4-1 and TRBJ1-2, with D unclear. The germline V and J ends were trimmed by 3 bases and 0 bases, with 17 bases remaining between them. The CDR3 runs 17 residues. Germline assignment: CDR1 MGHRA and CDR2 YSYEKL. CDR3 sequence reads: CASSHVRADPTNYGYTF. The CDR3 DNA follows: TGCGCCAGCAGCCACGTCCGGGCCGACCCTACTAACTATGGCTACACCTTC.

This clonotype was detected many times. This chain uses TRBV12-3 or TRBV12-4 with TRBJ1-5, with 7 bases fitting TRBD1. V lost 6 bases to trimming and J lost 0 bases; unmatched junction nucleotides: 5. CDR3 length: 15 residues. CDR3 loop: CASSSTGYSNQPQHF. The DNA of the CDR3 is TGTGCCAGCAGCTCGACAGGGTATAGCAATCAGCCCCAGCATTTT.

The V and J genes are TRBV6-5 and TRBJ2-5; D remains unclear. Germline V gene data show CDR1 as MNHEY and CDR2 as SVGAGI. The ends were cut back, 6 bases at V and 9 bases at J, with 2 bases in the middle. This CDR3 has 8 amino acids. The CDR3, as DNA: TGTGCCAGCAGGGCCCAGTACTTC. Translated, it gives CASRAQYF.